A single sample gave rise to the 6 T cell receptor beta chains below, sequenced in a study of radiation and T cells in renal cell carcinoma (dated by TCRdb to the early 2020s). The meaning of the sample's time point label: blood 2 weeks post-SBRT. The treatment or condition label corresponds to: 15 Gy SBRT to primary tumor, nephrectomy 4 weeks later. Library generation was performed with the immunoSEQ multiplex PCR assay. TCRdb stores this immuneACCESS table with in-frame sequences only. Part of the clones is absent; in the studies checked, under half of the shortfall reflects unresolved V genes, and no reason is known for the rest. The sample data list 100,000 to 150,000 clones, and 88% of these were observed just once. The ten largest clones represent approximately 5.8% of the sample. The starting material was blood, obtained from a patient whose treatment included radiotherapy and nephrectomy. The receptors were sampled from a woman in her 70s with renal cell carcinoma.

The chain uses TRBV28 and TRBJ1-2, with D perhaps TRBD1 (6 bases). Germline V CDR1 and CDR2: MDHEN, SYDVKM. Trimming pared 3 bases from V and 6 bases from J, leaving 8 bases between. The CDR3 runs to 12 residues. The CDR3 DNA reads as TGTGCCAGCAGTTTGGGGGGGCATGGCTACACCTTC. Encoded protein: CASSLGGHGYTF.

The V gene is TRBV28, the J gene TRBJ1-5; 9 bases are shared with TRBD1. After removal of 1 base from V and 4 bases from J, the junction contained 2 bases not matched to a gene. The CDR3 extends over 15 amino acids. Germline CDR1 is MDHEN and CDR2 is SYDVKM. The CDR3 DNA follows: TGTGCCAGCAGTTTATTCGGACAGGGGAATCAGCCCCAGCATTTT. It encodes CASSLFGQGNQPQHF.

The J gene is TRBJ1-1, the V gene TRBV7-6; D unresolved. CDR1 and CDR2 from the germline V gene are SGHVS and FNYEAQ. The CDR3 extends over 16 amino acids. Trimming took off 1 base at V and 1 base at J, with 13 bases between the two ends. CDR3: CASSLGLPGANTEAFF. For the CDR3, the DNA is TGTGCCAGCAGCTTAGGTCTTCCAGGAGCGAACACTGAAGCTTTCTTT.

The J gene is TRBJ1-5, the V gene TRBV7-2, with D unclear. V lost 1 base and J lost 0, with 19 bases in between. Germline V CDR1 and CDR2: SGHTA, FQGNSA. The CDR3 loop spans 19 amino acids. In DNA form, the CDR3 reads TGTGCCAGCAGCTTAGGGTTAACGAGGAAGGGATATAGCAATCAGCCCCAGCATTTT. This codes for CASSLGLTRKGYSNQPQHF.

The CDR3 region is CASSLLGNTYEQYF. In DNA form, the CDR3 reads TGTGCCAGCAGCTTGTTGGGGAATACCTACGAGCAGTACTTC. J is TRBJ2-7 and V is TRBV5-8; D unresolved. Germline CDR1 and CDR2: SGHTS and YDEGEE. V was clipped by 1 base and J by 2 bases, with 10 bases between them. The CDR3 consists of 14 residues.

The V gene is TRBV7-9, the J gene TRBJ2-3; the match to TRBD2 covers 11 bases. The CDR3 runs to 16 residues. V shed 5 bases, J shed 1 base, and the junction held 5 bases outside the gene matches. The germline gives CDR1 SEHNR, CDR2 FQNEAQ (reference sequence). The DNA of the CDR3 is TGTGCCAGCAGCCCAACGACTAGCGGGGGCACAGATACGCAGTATTTT. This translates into CASSPTTSGGTDTQYF.